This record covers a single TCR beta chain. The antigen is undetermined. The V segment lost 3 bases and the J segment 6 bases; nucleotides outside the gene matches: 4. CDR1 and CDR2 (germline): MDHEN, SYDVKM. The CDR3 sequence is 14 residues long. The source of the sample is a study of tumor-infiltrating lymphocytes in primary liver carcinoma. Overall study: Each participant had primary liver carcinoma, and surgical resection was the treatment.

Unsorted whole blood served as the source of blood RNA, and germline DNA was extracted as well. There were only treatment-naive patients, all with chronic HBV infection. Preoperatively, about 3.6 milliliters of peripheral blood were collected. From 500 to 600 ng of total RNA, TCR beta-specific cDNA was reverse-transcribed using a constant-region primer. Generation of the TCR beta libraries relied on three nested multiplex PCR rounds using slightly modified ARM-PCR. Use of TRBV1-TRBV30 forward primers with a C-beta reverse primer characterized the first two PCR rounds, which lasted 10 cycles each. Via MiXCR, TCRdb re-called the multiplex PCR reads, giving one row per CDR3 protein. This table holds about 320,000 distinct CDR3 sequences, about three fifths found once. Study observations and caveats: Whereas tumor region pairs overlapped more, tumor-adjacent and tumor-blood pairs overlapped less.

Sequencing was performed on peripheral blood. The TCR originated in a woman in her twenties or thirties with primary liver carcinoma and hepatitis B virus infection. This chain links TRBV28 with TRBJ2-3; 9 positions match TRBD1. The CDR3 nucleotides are TGTGCCAGCAGTTTGGGGGACAGGGCGGATACGCAGTATTTT. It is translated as CASSLGDRADTQYF.